This record looks at one T cell receptor (beta chain) sequence and its context. The data were obtained in a study of blood T cell repertoires in COVID-19. Looking at the study overall: Both acute and convalescent COVID-19 samples were obtained from the United States, Italy and Spain. T cells, B-cell-depleted T cells, or PBMCs supplied cDNA or gDNA.

Per the authors' pipeline: Counts of nucleated cells, estimated from reference gene primer amplification, were obtained. Assay used: immunoSEQ multiplex PCR; TCRdb lists only in-frame clones, some missing. That table furnishes V, J and clone size, whereas the DNA furnished D and trimming. Among 87,000 or so clones listed, about 87% were seen once. Sequenced sample: peripheral blood. This sequence was found in a man aged 35 to 55 with acute or convalescent COVID-19.

CDR3 DNA: TGTGCCACCAGTGATTTGGAGAGCGGGAGGGAGGGGGATACGCAGTATTTT. Translation gives CATSDLESGREGDTQYF. The gene calls are TRBV24-1 and TRBJ2-3, with 10 bases matching TRBD2. J lost 6 bases, V lost 0 bases, and 8 bases had no gene match. The CDR3 totals 17 residues. Germline CDR1 reads KGHDR; CDR2 reads SFDVKD.